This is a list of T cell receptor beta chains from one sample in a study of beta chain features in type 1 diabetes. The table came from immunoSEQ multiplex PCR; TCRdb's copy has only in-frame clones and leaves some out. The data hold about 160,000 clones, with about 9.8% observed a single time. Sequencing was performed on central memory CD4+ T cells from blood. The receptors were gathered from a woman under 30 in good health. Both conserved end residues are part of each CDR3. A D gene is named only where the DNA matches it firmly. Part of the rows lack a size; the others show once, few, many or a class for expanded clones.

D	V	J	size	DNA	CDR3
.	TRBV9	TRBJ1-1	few	TGTGCCAGCAGTCGATTGCCCGGGGTGGGTGAAGCTTTCTTT	CASSRLPGVGEAFF
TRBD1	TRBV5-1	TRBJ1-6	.	TGCGCCAGCAGCTCCGGACAGGGAGGAGCACCCCTCCACTTT	CASSSGQGGAPLHF
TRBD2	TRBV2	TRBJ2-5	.	TGTGCCAGCAGTGAAAATAGCGGGTCTCAAGAGACCCAGTACTTC	CASSENSGSQETQYF
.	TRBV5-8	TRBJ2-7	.	TGTGCCAGCAACTGGGGGGACAGATCCTACGAGCAGTACTTC	CASNWGDRSYEQYF
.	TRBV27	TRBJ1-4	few	TGTGCCAGCAGTTTAGGCAGTCATAATGAAAAACTGTTTTTT	CASSLGSHNEKLFF
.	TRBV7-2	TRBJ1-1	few	TGTGCCAGCAGCTCTGGAACGCAGGGGATAGTGGACACTGAAGCTTTCTTT	CASSSGTQGIVDTEAFF
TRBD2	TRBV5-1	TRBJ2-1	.	TGCGCCAGCAGCTTGGGCCAGCGGGAGGGTCAGTTCTTC	CASSLGQREGQFF
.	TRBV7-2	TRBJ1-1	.	TGTGCCAGCAGCCCGCAGGGCCCTGAAGCTTTCTTT	CASSPQGPEAFF
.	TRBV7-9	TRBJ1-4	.	TGTGCCAGCAGCTTAGGAGCGTATAATGAAAAACTGTTTTTT	CASSLGAYNEKLFF
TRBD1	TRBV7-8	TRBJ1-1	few	TGTGCCAGCAGCCCCAGGGGGACGGGGAACACTGAAGCTTTCTTT	CASSPRGTGNTEAFF
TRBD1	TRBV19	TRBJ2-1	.	TGTGCCAGTAGTATTCCCCCGGCAGGGGGCAATGAGCAGTTCTTC	CASSIPPAGGNEQFF
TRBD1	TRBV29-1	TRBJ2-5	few	TGCAGCGTTGAAGGACAGGGGGCGGGAGAGACCCAGTACTTC	CSVEGQGAGETQYF
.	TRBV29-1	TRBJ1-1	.	TGCAGCGTTGATCAGGGGACCACTGAAGCTTTCTTT	CSVDQGTTEAFF
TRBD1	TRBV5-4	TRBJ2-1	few	TGTGCCAGCAGCTTGGAGAGAGGGGGCCGAAATGAGCAGTTCTTC	CASSLERGGRNEQFF
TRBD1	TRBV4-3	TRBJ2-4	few	TGCGCCAGCAGCCAAAAGACAGGGGGCAAAAACATTCAGTACTTC	CASSQKTGGKNIQYF
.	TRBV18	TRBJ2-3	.	TGTGCCAGCTCACCAGTCCCCGGGAACACAGATACGCAGTATTTT	CASSPVPGNTDTQYF
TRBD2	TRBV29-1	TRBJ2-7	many	TGCAGCGCTACGACTAGCAGTAGGGAGCAGTACTTC	CSATTSSREQYF
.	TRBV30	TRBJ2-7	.	TGTGCCTGGGGAACAGGGTTGTTTGGCGAGCAGTACTTC	CAWGTGLFGEQYF
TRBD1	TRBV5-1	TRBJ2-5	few	TGCGCCAGTCGGACAGGGGTCTCAGAAGAGACCCAGTACTTC	CASRTGVSEETQYF
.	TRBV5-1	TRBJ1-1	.	TGCGCCAGCAGCTTTCAGGGGAGCACTGAAGCTTTCTTT	CASSFQGSTEAFF
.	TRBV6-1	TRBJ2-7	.	TGTGCCAGCAGTAACGTCCACGGGTACGAGCAGTACTTC	CASSNVHGYEQYF
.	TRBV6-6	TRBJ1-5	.	TGTGCCACAAGGGGGAATCAGCCCCAGCATTTT	CATRGNQPQHF
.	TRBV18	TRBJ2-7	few	TGTGCCAGCTCACCAATACTCAGGGGAAACGAGCAGTACTTC	CASSPILRGNEQYF
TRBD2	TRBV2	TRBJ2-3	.	TGTGCCAGCAGTACTGGGACTAGCGTTACGCAGTATTTT	CASSTGTSVTQYF
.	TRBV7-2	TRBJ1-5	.	TGTGCCAGCAGCCCACAGGGTCGCCAGCCCCAGCATTTT	CASSPQGRQPQHF
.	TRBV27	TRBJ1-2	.	TGTGCCAGCAGCCCAAGGGGGTTGGGATATGGCTACACCTTC	CASSPRGLGYGYTF
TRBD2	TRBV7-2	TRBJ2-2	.	TGTGCCAGCAGTAGGGGAGGGCCTGGGGGAACCGGGGAGCTGTTTTTT	CASSRGGPGGTGELFF
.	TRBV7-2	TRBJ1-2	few	TGTGCCAGCAGCTTAGCGCTAATCCGGAACTATGGCTACACCTTC	CASSLALIRNYGYTF
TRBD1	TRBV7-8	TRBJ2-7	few	TGTGCCAGCAGCTTAGGAAGTGGTATCCGGGGGACAGGGAGCTACGAGCAGTACTTC	CASSLGSGIRGTGSYEQYF
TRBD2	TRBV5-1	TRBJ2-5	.	TGCGCCAGCAGCTTGGAACTAGCGGTTGAAGAGACCCAGTACTTC	CASSLELAVEETQYF
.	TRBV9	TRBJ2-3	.	TGTGCCAGCAGCGTAGTCGGGGTTAGCACAGATACGCAGTATTTT	CASSVVGVSTDTQYF
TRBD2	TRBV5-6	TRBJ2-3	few	TGTGCCAGCAGCTCCGGGGGGGCTACGCAGTATTTT	CASSSGGATQYF
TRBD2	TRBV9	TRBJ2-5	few	TGTGCCAGCAACCGGGGGGTCCTAGGTTTGGAGACCCAGTACTTC	CASNRGVLGLETQYF
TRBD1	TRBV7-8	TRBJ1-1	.	TGTGCCAGCTTCCCACCCCTGGGACAGGGGACCGCTGAAGCTTTCTTT	CASFPPLGQGTAEAFF
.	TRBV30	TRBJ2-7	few	TGTGCCTGGAGACTGAGTGACGAGCAGTACTTC	CAWRLSDEQYF
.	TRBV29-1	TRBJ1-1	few	TGCAGCGTTGAAGACAGGGGCCCCGAAGCTTTCTTT	CSVEDRGPEAFF
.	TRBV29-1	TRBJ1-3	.	TGCAGCGTTGAAATGGCCTTAGGAAACACCATATATTTT	CSVEMALGNTIYF
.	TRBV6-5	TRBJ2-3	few	TGTGCCAGCAGAACCTACGGACAGATCACAGATACGCAGTATTTT	CASRTYGQITDTQYF
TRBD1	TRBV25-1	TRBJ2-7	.	TGTGCCAGCGCACAGGGGATCTACGAGCAGTACTTC	CASAQGIYEQYF
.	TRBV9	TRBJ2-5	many	TGTGCCAGCAGCGTAGGAGGTCAAGAGACCCAGTACTTC	CASSVGGQETQYF
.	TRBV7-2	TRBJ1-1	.	TGTGCCAGCAGCCCACAGCTGAACACTGAAGCTTTCTTT	CASSPQLNTEAFF
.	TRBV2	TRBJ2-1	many	TGTGCCAGCCGTTTCTGGGCCAAGGATGAGCAGTTCTTC	CASRFWAKDEQFF
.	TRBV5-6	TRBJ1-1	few	TGTGCCAGCAGTCAACGACAGGTGAACACTGAAGCTTTCTTT	CASSQRQVNTEAFF
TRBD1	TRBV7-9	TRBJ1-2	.	TGTGCCAGCAGCTCGTCCTACAGGGGGGGAAATGGCTACACCTTC	CASSSSYRGGNGYTF
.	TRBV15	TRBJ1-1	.	TGTGCCACCGGAGGCTGGGTTGGAACTGAAGCTTTCTTT	CATGGWVGTEAFF
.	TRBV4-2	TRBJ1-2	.	TGTGCCAGCAGCCAAGCTCAGAACTATGGCTACACCTTC	CASSQAQNYGYTF
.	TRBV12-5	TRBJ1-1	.	TGTGCTAGTGGTTCTCCGAGCTGGACTGAAGCTTTCTTT	CASGSPSWTEAFF
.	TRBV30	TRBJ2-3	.	TGTGCCTGGAGTGGGGCGGATACGCAGTATTTT	CAWSGADTQYF
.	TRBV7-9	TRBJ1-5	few	TGTGCCAGCAGCTTTCAGAGCAATCAGCCCCAGCATTTT	CASSFQSNQPQHF
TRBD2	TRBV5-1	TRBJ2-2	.	TGCGCCAGCAAACCGGCGGGAGCTCACACCGGGGAGCTGTTTTTT	CASKPAGAHTGELFF
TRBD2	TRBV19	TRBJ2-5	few	TGTGCCAGTAGTATAGTCGGGACTAGAGGGGAGACCCAGTACTTC	CASSIVGTRGETQYF
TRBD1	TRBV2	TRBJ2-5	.	TGTGCCAGCAGTATTACAGGGGGGTCAGAGACCCAGTACTTC	CASSITGGSETQYF
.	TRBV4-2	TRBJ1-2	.	TGTGCCAGCAGCCAGCCGACAGGATTTAACTATGGCTACACCTTC	CASSQPTGFNYGYTF
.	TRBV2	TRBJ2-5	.	TGTGCCAGCAGTGACACCGGCAGGGAGACCCAGTACTTC	CASSDTGRETQYF
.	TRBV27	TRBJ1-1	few	TGTGCCAGCAGTACCCATCGGACAGTAGAAGCTTTCTTT	CASSTHRTVEAFF
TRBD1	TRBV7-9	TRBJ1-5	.	TGTGCCAGCAGCTTAGGGCACAGGGGCCATCAGCCCCAGCATTTT	CASSLGHRGHQPQHF
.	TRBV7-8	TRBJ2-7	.	TGTGCCAGCAGCTTACTGGCAGGGGTGGGCTACGAGCAGTACTTC	CASSLLAGVGYEQYF
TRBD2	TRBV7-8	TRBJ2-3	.	TGTGCCAGCAGCTTAGGACTAGCGGGGGGAGCAGATACGCAGTATTTT	CASSLGLAGGADTQYF
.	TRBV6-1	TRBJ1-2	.	TGTGCCAGCAGCGAGGGACTACACGGGGGCTACACCTTC	CASSEGLHGGYTF